The next 31 T cell receptor beta chains were all read from a single sample in a study. TCRdb recomputed calls from the 5' RACE reads with MiXCR, one row per CDR3 protein. The sample contains 9,000 to 13,000 distinct CDR3 sequences, 45% to 50% of which appear only once. Sequenced input: tumor-infiltrating naive CD4+ T cells sorted from the breast tumor. Subset given: naive CD4+ T cells, CD4+CD45RA+CD25-. Receptors were obtained from a female donor with breast cancer.

The chain employs TRBV4-2 and TRBJ2-5; D perhaps matches TRBD2 (7 bases). Germline CDR1 reads LGHNA; CDR2 reads YNFKEQ. CDR3 length: 15 residues. V was pared by 0 bases and J by 10 bases, with 18 bases between. DNA for the CDR3: TGTGCCAGCAGCCAAGATGGGGGGGCCCCCAAGGGCCAGTACTTC. This sequence encodes CASSQDGGAPKGQYF.

The chain employs TRBV20-1 and TRBJ1-6; D gene uncertain. The CDR3 has 14 amino acids. The V and J ends lost 1 base and 6 bases respectively, with 10 bases between them. Germline V gives CDR1 DFQATT, CDR2 SNEGSKA (reference sequence). DNA for the CDR3: TGCAGTGCTAGAGCCCCGGGGAGTAATTCACCCCTCCACTTT. This gives the protein CSARAPGSNSPLHF.

The rearrangement joins TRBV20-1 to TRBJ1-4, with D uncertain. The CDR3 totals 14 residues. Looked up from germline, CDR1 is DFQATT and CDR2 is SNEGSKA (reference sequence). Trimming left V 0 bases short and J 4 bases short, with 9 bases between. The CDR3 bases are TGCAGTGCTAGAGATCCCGTGTATAATGAAAAACTGTTTTTT. Translation gives CSARDPVYNEKLFF.

This rearrangement joins TRBV10-3 to TRBJ2-1, with 8 bases identical to TRBD2. The J segment lost 7 bases and the V segment lost 8 bases, leaving 7 bases of the junction unmatched. The CDR3 consists of 13 residues. The germline V gene has CDR1 ENHRY and CDR2 SYGVKD. The CDR3 DNA reads TGTGCCATCGGGACTAGACCGGGAAATGAGCAGTTCTTC. Amino acids: CAIGTRPGNEQFF.

As concerns this clonotype: At one boundary the junction diverges from the germline segment, which might be a read error. This chain links TRBV7-2 with TRBJ2-1; D ambiguous. CDR3 length: 16 amino acids. Germline V gene data show CDR1 as SGHTA and CDR2 as FQGNSA. CDR3 amino acids: CASSLGGQGRISSQSF. The CDR3 coding sequence is TGTGCCAGCAGCTTAGGAGGTCAAGGGCGGATATCCTCCCAGTCCTTC. Variable domain in full (rest from reference TRBV7-2 and TRBJ2-1): GAGVSQSPSNKVTEKGKDVELRCDPISGHTALYWYRQSLGQGLEFLIYFQGNSAPDKSGLPSDRFSAERTGGSVSTLTIQRTQQEDSAVYLCASSLGGQGRISSQSFGPGTRLTVL.

V is TRBV4-2 and J is TRBJ2-1; TRBD2 matches 14 bases. Trimming cost V 0 bases and J 5 bases; bases outside gene matches: 0. The CDR3 has 16 residues. Germline-derived CDR1 and CDR2 are LGHNA and YNFKEQ. The chain's CDR3 is CASSQEGLAGDNEQFF. In DNA form, the CDR3 reads TGTGCCAGCAGCCAAGAGGGACTAGCGGGAGACAATGAGCAGTTCTTC.

This clonotype was observed a handful of times. V usage is TRBV12-3 or TRBV12-4 and J usage is TRBJ2-3; D is possibly TRBD2 (5 bases). The CDR3 covers 15 residues. V lost 7 bases to trimming and J lost 0 bases, with 14 bases between them. This CDR3 reads CASTTWTLSTDTQYF. The CDR3 region has the DNA TGTGCCAGCACCACGTGGACTTTGAGCACAGATACGCAGTATTTT.

This clonotype has more than one count but fewer than ten. The chain joins TRBV7-9 to TRBJ2-2; D is possibly TRBD2 (6 bases). V gave up 2 bases and J gave up 1 base, with 11 bases separating them. This CDR3 is built from 16 residues. The germline CDR1 and CDR2 sequences are SEHNR and FQNEAQ (reference sequence). The DNA for the CDR3 is TGTGCCAGCAGCTTATCGATTAGCGGGAACACCGGGGAGCTGTTTTTT. Its protein product is CASSLSISGNTGELFF.

On this clonotype itself: A much larger clone lies a single base off, so this may be a read error. The chain joins TRBV20-1 to TRBJ1-5; no clear D gene. V was clipped by 1 base and J by 8 bases, with 15 bases between them. The CDR3 loop spans 14 amino acids. CDR1 and CDR2 (germline): DFQATT, SNEGSKA (reference sequence). CDR3 coding DNA: TGCAGTGCTAGAGGTCTGCAAGGTACGGAGCCCCAGCATTTT. Translated: CSARGLQGTEPQHF.

Here the CDR3 DNA reads TGTGCCAGCAGTATTCTGGGATCCACCAGACTAGCGGGTTACGAGCAGTACTTC. Its protein product is CASSILGSTRLAGYEQYF. V usage is TRBV27 and J usage is TRBJ2-7; 10 bases match TRBD2. Trimming took 5 bases from V and 4 from J; bases not matched to a gene: 17. The germline gives CDR1 MNHEY, CDR2 SMNVEV (reference sequence). This CDR3 is built from 18 residues.

This clonotype has a handful of counts. The rearrangement joins TRBV6-5 to TRBJ2-1; D is tentatively TRBD1 or TRBD2 (6 bases each). Germline lookup yields CDR1 MNHEY and CDR2 SVGAGI. The CDR3 is made up of 13 amino acids. The germline V and J ends were trimmed by 5 bases and 8 bases, with 13 bases remaining between them. CDR3 amino acids: CASSQAGEDEQFF. The DNA for the CDR3 is TGTGCCAGCAGTCAGGCAGGGGAGGATGAGCAGTTCTTC.

Regarding this clonotype: Since no conserved phenylalanine or tryptophan closes the CDR3, a read error is the likely cause. The genes are TRBV20-1 and TRBJ1-4; D is possibly TRBD1 (6 bases). CDR1 and CDR2 from the germline V gene are DFQATT and SNEGSKA (reference sequence). V was shortened by 6 bases and J by 6 bases, with 17 bases between the two germline ends. This CDR3 contains 14 residues. For the CDR3, the DNA is TGCAGTGCCTCCTTTGGGGGCCGGTATGAAAAACTGTTTATT. Translated: CSASFGGRYEKLFI.

This clonotype showed up just a few times. This sequence joins TRBV20-1 and TRBJ2-7, with no clear D. This CDR3 is 14 amino acids long. Trimming pared 0 bases from V and 3 bases from J, leaving 12 bases between. The germline CDR1 and CDR2 sequences are DFQATT and SNEGSKA (reference sequence). CDR3 in amino acids: CSARDLARVYEQYF. CDR3 nucleotides: TGCAGTGCTAGAGATCTGGCTAGAGTCTACGAGCAGTACTTC.

The rearrangement links TRBV6-5 to TRBJ2-2; tentatively, D is TRBD2 (6 bases). Germline V gives CDR1 MNHEY, CDR2 SVGAGI. Trimming took off 6 bases at V and 7 bases at J, with 21 bases between the two ends. This CDR3 has 16 amino acids. The CDR3 loop is CASREGGSISNGELFF. The CDR3 coding sequence is TGTGCCAGCAGGGAAGGAGGGAGTATTAGTAACGGGGAGCTGTTTTTT.

There are a few counts of this clonotype. The rearrangement joins TRBV6-1 to TRBJ1-1, with a weak D call TRBD1 (5 bases). This CDR3 comprises 13 residues. V was clipped by 7 bases and J by 7 bases, with 16 bases between them. Germline values: CDR1 MNHNS, CDR2 SASEGT. In nucleotides, the CDR3 is TGTGCCAGCAACCTGATGGACACCTATGAAGCTTTCTTT. Protein product: CASNLMDTYEAFF.

The rearrangement uses TRBV20-1 and TRBJ2-7; 9 bases fit TRBD2. The CDR3 consists of 15 residues. Germline CDR1 reads DFQATT; CDR2 reads SNEGSKA (reference sequence). V dropped 5 bases and J dropped 7; count of bases not matched to a gene: 15. This CDR3 is CSADTPGLARGEQYF. In nucleotides, the CDR3 is TGCAGTGCTGACACCCCCGGACTAGCGCGGGGGGAGCAGTACTTC.

The CDR3 nucleotides read TGTGCCAGCAGTGAACCAGGGTTATACGGCTCCTACGAGCAGTACTTC. It specifies CASSEPGLYGSYEQYF. The genes are TRBV25-1 and TRBJ2-7, with D perhaps matching TRBD1 (5 bases). This CDR3 spans 16 amino acids. Germline CDR1 reads MGHDK; CDR2 reads SYGVNS. The V end was cut by 2 bases, the J end by 0 bases, with 14 bases between.

This clonotype was seen a few times. The chain employs TRBV18 and TRBJ2-7, with D tentatively TRBD1 (6 bases). V lost 6 bases and J 5 bases, leaving 8 bases between the germline ends. CDR1 and CDR2 (germline): KGHSH, LQKENI. This CDR3 is 11 amino acids long. The CDR3 protein is CASSKGDEQYF. CDR3 coding DNA: TGTGCCAGCTCCAAGGGGGACGAGCAGTACTTC.

The chain combines TRBV12-3 or TRBV12-4 with TRBJ2-5, with D unclear. The CDR3 runs 14 residues. V dropped 5 bases and J dropped 7 bases, with 17 bases sitting between them. The CDR3 here is CASSPGRTRGTQYF. DNA for the CDR3: TGTGCCAGCAGTCCCGGACGGACGCGTGGGACCCAGTACTTC.

There are a few counts of this clonotype. This sequence joins TRBV7-9 and TRBJ1-6; TRBD1 is a possible D gene (5 bases). The germline V gene has CDR1 SEHNR and CDR2 FQNEAQ (reference sequence). Trimming stripped 1 base from V and 5 bases from J, with 9 bases between. This CDR3 has 15 residues. In nucleotides, the CDR3 is TGTGCCAGCAGCTTAGAGGGACTGAATAATTCACCCCTCCACTTT. As protein: CASSLEGLNNSPLHF.

This chain connects TRBV12-3 or TRBV12-4 to TRBJ1-1, with D perhaps matching TRBD1 (6 bases). Trimming took 10 bases from V and 5 from J, leaving 20 bases between them. CDR3 size: 14 residues. In DNA form, the CDR3 reads TGTGCCAACAGCTCACAAATGACAGGTACTGAAGCTTTCTTT. Translated: CANSSQMTGTEAFF.

A note on this clonotype: Because it lacks the conserved phenylalanine or tryptophan at the end, this CDR3 is likely a read error. The chain recombines TRBV20-1 with TRBJ2-3, with unresolved D. Germline V gene sequence: CDR1 DFQATT, CDR2 SNEGSKA (reference sequence). The CDR3 runs to 10 residues. Trimming removed 3 bases at V and 5 bases at J, with 3 bases between. The CDR3 DNA reads TGCAGTGCTAGTCTAGATACGCAGTATTCT. Its protein is CSASLDTQYS.

This clonotype has just a few counts. The chain joins TRBV4-1 to TRBJ1-4; D is unclear. This CDR3 region has 14 residues. V lost 0 bases to trimming and J lost 0 bases, with 2 bases between them. Germline V gene data show CDR1 as MGHRA and CDR2 as YSYEKL. The CDR3: CASSQEPTNEKLFF. The CDR3 DNA reads as TGCGCCAGCAGCCAAGAGCCAACTAATGAAAAACTGTTTTTT.

V is TRBV29-1 and J is TRBJ2-1; D uncertain. Germline lookup yields CDR1 SQVTM and CDR2 ANQGSEA. V was pared by 8 bases and J by 6 bases, with 17 bases between. The CDR3 runs 13 residues. This chain's CDR3 is CSHQRSTINEQFF. The CDR3 region has the DNA TGCAGCCACCAACGGTCTACGATCAATGAGCAGTTCTTC.

This chain uses TRBV6-5 with TRBJ1-1, with no clear D. This CDR3 region has 16 residues. Germline lookup yields CDR1 MNHEY and CDR2 SVGAGI. Trimming removed 2 bases at V and 1 base at J, with 14 bases between. CDR3 loop: CASSYGSAGGNTEAFF. The DNA of the CDR3 is TGTGCCAGCAGTTACGGCTCGGCCGGAGGGAACACTGAAGCTTTCTTT.

This clonotype came up a few times. The CDR3 DNA sequence: TGTGCAAGTCGCAGTTGGGGAGCCCGGGCGATAGAAAAACTGTTTTTT. Amino acids: CASRSWGARAIEKLFF. The J gene is TRBJ1-4, the V gene TRBV12-2; TRBD1 is the table's D call, not checked against the DNA. TRBV12-2 is shown as a pseudogene. This CDR3 has 16 residues.

This clonotype has only a few counts. The V gene is TRBV4-2, the J gene TRBJ2-3; TRBD2 aligns across 8 bases. The V and J ends lost 1 base and 1 base, in that order; junction bases with no gene match: 16. Germline values: CDR1 LGHNA, CDR2 YNFKEQ. The CDR3 has 20 amino acids. Here the CDR3 DNA reads TGTGCCAGCAGCCAAGGGCGGGGCAGCGGGAGCCTGCGTGGCACAGATACGCAGTATTTT. Translated: CASSQGRGSGSLRGTDTQYF.

The chain recombines TRBV6-9 with TRBJ2-1; 12 bases line up with TRBD2. Trimming at V came to 0 bases and at J to 6 bases, leaving 6 bases not matched to a gene. The length of the CDR3 is 17 residues. The germline V gene encodes CDR1 MNHGY and CDR2 SVAAGI. The CDR3 spells CASSYSGLAGGTNEQFF. The CDR3 DNA is TGTGCCAGCAGTTATTCTGGCCTAGCGGGAGGGACCAATGAGCAGTTCTTC.

A few counts support this clonotype. This rearrangement joins TRBV6-5 to TRBJ2-1; the D is unclear. Trimming cost V 0 bases and J 4 bases, with 10 bases left between them. Germline CDR1 is MNHEY and CDR2 is SVGAGI. The CDR3 is made up of 15 amino acids. The CDR3 loop is CASSYSTYNYNEQFF. In DNA form, the CDR3 reads TGTGCCAGCAGTTACTCGACTTATAATTACAATGAGCAGTTCTTC.

The chain employs TRBV7-9 and TRBJ1-2; 8 bases line up with TRBD1. V was clipped by 4 bases and J by 4 bases; unmatched bases: 2. This CDR3 contains 13 residues. CDR1 and CDR2 (germline): SEHNR, FQNEAQ (reference sequence). As DNA, the CDR3 is TGTGCCAGCAGCTCGACAGGGGCCTATGGCTACACCTTC. Its translation is CASSSTGAYGYTF.

This clonotype has more than one count but fewer than ten. This chain joins TRBV7-2 and TRBJ2-1; D possibly corresponds to TRBD2 (6 bases). Trimming took off 2 bases at V and 10 bases at J, with 9 bases between the two ends. The CDR3 sequence is 12 residues long. CDR1 is SGHTA, CDR2 FQGNSA, per germline. CDR3 DNA sequence: TGTGCCAGCAGCTTAAAGCTAGCGGAGCAGTTCTTC. Encoded protein: CASSLKLAEQFF.